The 18 T cell receptor beta chains in this list originate from one sample, sequenced in a study of regulatory T cells in long-lasting Graves disease. Library construction for TCR beta used iRepertoire HTBI primers and Arm-PCR of CDR3 regions. From the multiplex PCR reads, TCRdb called clonotypes with MiXCR, one entry per CDR3 protein. The sample shows hundreds of thousands of distinct CDR3 sequences, about 15% of them seen only once. The time point: newly diagnosed GD, antithyroid drugs for less than 3 months. PBMCs were the source of the RNA used for TCR sequencing. This same sample was also taken into another study, of T cells in Graves' hyperthyroidism and ophthalmopathy.

The sample was peripheral blood mononuclear cells (PBMCs), taken at new diagnosis, from a patient treated with antithyroid drugs. The source of these receptors is a man between 18 and 35 years old with Graves disease.

This clonotype has only a few counts. The chain recombines TRBV19 with TRBJ2-1; tentatively, D is TRBD1 (5 bases). CDR1 and CDR2 from the germline V gene are LNHDA and SQIVND (reference sequence). V lost 0 bases and J 2 bases, leaving 8 bases between the germline ends. This CDR3 spans 15 amino acids. CDR3 loop: CASSIDQGAYNEQFF. The CDR3 DNA reads as TGTGCCAGTAGTATAGATCAAGGGGCCTACAATGAGCAGTTCTTC.

This clonotype was detected a few times. V usage is TRBV2 and J usage is TRBJ1-1; 8 nucleotides align to TRBD1. V was clipped by 6 bases and J by 5 bases; unmatched bases: 5. The length of the CDR3 is 13 residues. Per the germline V gene, CDR1 is SNHLY and CDR2 is FYNNEI. CDR3 DNA sequence: TGTGCCAGCAGGGACAGGGCCCGGACTGAAGCTTTCTTT. Translated: CASRDRARTEAFF.

The table lists this clonotype with a few counts. The genes are TRBV7-6 and TRBJ1-5; possibly TRBD1 for D (5 bases). Germline-derived CDR1 and CDR2 are SGHVS and FNYEAQ. This CDR3 has 16 residues. Trimming removed 0 bases from V and 4 bases from J, with 13 bases in between. Here the CDR3 reads CASSLAGQGGNQPQHF. The CDR3, as DNA: TGTGCCAGCAGCTTAGCTGGTCAGGGAGGGAATCAGCCCCAGCATTTT.

This clonotype was counted between two and nine times. The chain recombines TRBV7-2 with TRBJ1-5; D is undetermined. The germline V gene has CDR1 SGHTA and CDR2 FQGNSA. The CDR3 has 12 residues. The V and J ends lost 5 bases and 7 bases respectively, with 9 bases between them. The CDR3 is CASSTSEQPQHF. Written as DNA, the CDR3 is TGTGCCAGCAGCACAAGCGAACAGCCCCAGCATTTT.

This rearrangement joins TRBV27 to TRBJ2-1; D may be TRBD2 (7 bases). V lost 6 bases and J lost 7, with 19 bases in between. Germline values: CDR1 MNHEY, CDR2 SMNVEV (reference sequence). The CDR3 length is 15 residues. CDR3 amino acids: CASSLAAGARNEQFF. The CDR3 DNA reads TGTGCCAGCAGCCTAGCGGCGGGGGCTAGGAATGAGCAGTTCTTC.

This clonotype has a handful of counts. This chain uses TRBV6-2 or TRBV6-3 with TRBJ2-7, with 16 positions matching TRBD2. Per the germline V gene, CDR1 is MNHEY and CDR2 is SVGEGT. The junction had 10 bases not matched to a gene; V was cut back by 7 bases and J by 1 base. CDR3 length: 18 amino acids. The CDR3 spells CASKTPGLAGGKSYEQYF. The CDR3 DNA is TGTGCCAGCAAGACCCCGGGACTAGCGGGAGGGAAATCCTACGAGCAGTACTTC.

This clonotype was counted between two and nine times. The gene calls are TRBV5-5 and TRBJ1-5; 9 bases are a match to TRBD1. The germline V gene has CDR1 SGHKS and CDR2 YYEKEE (reference sequence). This CDR3 region has 16 residues. The J segment lost 3 bases and the V segment lost 1 base, leaving 5 bases of the junction unmatched. The CDR3 DNA reads TGTGCCAGCAGCTTGAACAGGGGGCCATCCAATCAGCCCCAGCATTTT. Encoded protein: CASSLNRGPSNQPQHF.

The rearrangement uses TRBV5-8 and TRBJ1-2, with D unresolved. The germline V gene has CDR1 SGHTS and CDR2 YDEGEE. The length of the CDR3 is 13 residues. Trimming stripped 0 bases from V and 3 bases from J, with 6 bases between. CDR3 residues: CASSLEQYYGYTF. In DNA form, the CDR3 reads TGTGCCAGCAGCTTGGAACAGTACTATGGCTACACCTTC.

This clonotype was seen at least ten times. The chain couples TRBV20-1 to TRBJ2-3; 10 bases fit TRBD2. CDR1 DFQATT and CDR2 SNEGSKA come from the germline V gene (reference sequence). The CDR3 spans 15 residues. The J segment lost 4 bases and the V segment lost 6 bases, leaving 10 bases of the junction unmatched. Here the CDR3 DNA reads TGCAGTGCGCCGAGCGGGAGGGCCCGAGCAGATACGCAGTATTTT. This codes for CSAPSGRARADTQYF.

Only a few counts were recorded for this clonotype. The rearrangement joins TRBV4-2 to TRBJ1-6; D possibly corresponds to TRBD1 (5 bases). CDR1 is LGHNA and CDR2 is YNFKEQ in the germline V gene. There are 15 residues in the CDR3. V gave up 0 bases and J gave up 5 bases, with 8 bases separating them. As DNA, the CDR3 is TGTGCCAGCAGCCAAGAGGCAGGGAATAATTCACCCCTCCACTTT. It translates to CASSQEAGNNSPLHF.

This sequence joins TRBV30 and TRBJ2-7, with D perhaps given as TRBD1 or TRBD2 (5 bases each). The CDR3 is 14 amino acids. Trimming stripped 7 bases from V and 2 bases from J, with 18 bases between. The germline V gene has CDR1 GTSNPN and CDR2 SVGIG (reference sequence). Here the CDR3 DNA reads TGTGCCTTCGACTTCCCGGGACCTACCTACGAGCAGTACTTC. This translates into CAFDFPGPTYEQYF.

This clonotype has a count of ten or more. The J gene is TRBJ2-7, the V gene TRBV7-3; D tentatively fits TRBD1 or TRBD2 (5 bases each). The CDR3 spans 14 residues. Trimming cost V 5 bases and J 5 bases, with 16 bases left between them. Germline CDR1 and CDR2: SGHTA and FQGTGA. CDR3 DNA: TGTGCCAGCAGCCCCGTGCTTGGGGGAGACGAGCAGTACTTC. Amino acids: CASSPVLGGDEQYF.

This clonotype was recorded many times. This chain connects TRBV2 to TRBJ1-5, with TRBD1 matching over 7 bases. V shed 6 bases, J shed 5 bases, and the junction held 7 bases outside the gene matches. The CDR3 has 14 amino acids. Germline loops: CDR1 SNHLY, CDR2 FYNNEI. The CDR3 DNA follows: TGTGCCAGCAGCCCGACAGGGCCACATCAGCCCCAGCATTTT. This encodes CASSPTGPHQPQHF.

This clonotype was recorded at least ten times. The chain links TRBV11-1 to TRBJ2-7, with 7 bases aligning to TRBD2. The CDR3 covers 16 residues. J was trimmed by 3 bases and V by 7 bases; bases with no gene match: 15. Looked up from germline, CDR1 is SGHAT and CDR2 is FQDESV (reference sequence). The CDR3, as DNA: TGTGCCAGCACTGGGAGGGGACCGGGCCTCGGCTACGAGCAGTACTTC. Residues: CASTGRGPGLGYEQYF. Supplemented by reference TRBV11-1 and TRBJ2-7, the full variable domain reads EAEVAQSPRYKITEKSQAVAFWCDPISGHATLYWYRQILGQGPELLVQFQDESVVDDSQLPKDRFSAERLKGVDSTLKIQPAELGDSAMYLCASTGRGPGLGYEQYFGPGTRLTVT.

This clonotype appeared many times. The V gene is TRBV12-3 or TRBV12-4, the J gene TRBJ1-6, with a possible D match to TRBD1 (6 bases). The CDR3 covers 19 residues. With 6 bases removed from V and 0 bases from J, the gap between germline ends came to 21 bases. The DNA of the CDR3 is TGTGCCAGCAGCTCCTCGGACAGCCCAGTGAGCTCCTATAATTCACCCCTCCACTTT. Translating it yields CASSSSDSPVSSYNSPLHF.

This clonotype has only a few counts. This clone may be a read error of a much larger clone one base away. This chain connects TRBV16 to TRBJ2-1; the D gene is possibly TRBD1 (5 bases). The germline V and J ends were trimmed by 4 bases and 6 bases, with 7 bases remaining between them. CDR1 is KGHSY, CDR2 FQNENV, per germline. This CDR3 has 12 amino acids. The CDR3 region is CASSPGFNEQFF. The CDR3 coding sequence is TGTGCCAGCAGCCCAGGGTTCAATGAGCAGTTCTTC.

Remarks on this clonotype: A much larger clone lies one base from this, so it may be a read error. J is TRBJ1-5 and V is TRBV27; TRBD1 matches at 12 bases. Looked up from germline, CDR1 is MNHEY and CDR2 is SMNVEV (reference sequence). This CDR3 spans 15 amino acids. V was clipped by 5 bases and J by 2 bases; unmatched bases: 1. The CDR3 reads CASSGTGGGNQPQHF. The CDR3 region has the DNA TGTGCCAGCAGTGGGACAGGGGGCGGCAATCAGCCCCAGCATTTT.

The chain is built from TRBV9 and TRBJ2-1; the match to TRBD2 covers 7 bases. Germline CDR1 and CDR2: SGDLS and YYNGEE. Trimming removed 4 bases from V and 4 bases from J; junction bases left unmatched: 8. The CDR3 contains 15 residues. The CDR3, as DNA: TGTGCCAGCAGCTTTGGGTCTAGCGGTTACAATGAGCAGTTCTTC. It specifies CASSFGSSGYNEQFF.